Below, 13 T cell receptor beta chains from the same sample are listed, as sequenced in a study of blood T cell repertoires in COVID-19. TCRdb's copy holds only in-frame clones and misses some; the assay was immunoSEQ multiplex PCR. Altogether about 260,000 clones are present, 88% being singletons, with the ten largest covering 0.7%. The sequenced sample was peripheral blood. The receptors derive from a human donor in a cohort sampled during active COVID-19.

The J gene is TRBJ1-3, the V gene TRBV7-2; D uncertain. The CDR3 has 13 amino acids. Germline V gene lookup returns CDR1 SGHTA and CDR2 FQGNSA. Deletions cut 2 bases from V and 4 bases from J, with 6 bases between. The CDR3 nucleotides read TGTGCCAGCAGCTTATCCAGGGGAAACACCATATATTTT. It yields the protein CASSLSRGNTIYF.

This clone has a single count. The chain is built from TRBV28 and TRBJ2-7, with D tentatively TRBD2 (6 bases). Trimming took 5 bases from V and 5 from J, leaving 34 bases between them. CDR3 length: 20 amino acids. From germline, CDR1 is MDHEN and CDR2 SYDVKM. The CDR3 protein is CASSPGDGGVAYGWFDEQYF. CDR3 nucleotides: TGTGCCAGCAGTCCGGGGGACGGTGGCGTTGCCTACGGGTGGTTCGACGAGCAGTACTTC. Using reference TRBV28 and TRBJ2-7 for the parts outside the CDR3, the full variable domain is DVKVTQSSRYLVKRTGEKVFLECVQDMDHENMFWYRQDPGLGLRLIYFSYDVKMKEKGDIPEGYSVSREKKERFSLILESASTNQTSMYLCASSPGDGGVAYGWFDEQYFGPGTRLTVT.

The chain couples TRBV27 to TRBJ1-1, with 7 bases aligning to TRBD1. J was trimmed by 5 bases and V by 5 bases; bases with no gene match: 5. The CDR3 runs to 13 residues. From germline, CDR1 is MNHEY and CDR2 SMNVEV (reference sequence). The CDR3 spells CASSPRGSTEAFF. The DNA of the CDR3 is TGTGCCAGCAGTCCCAGGGGGAGTACTGAAGCTTTCTTT.

The J gene is TRBJ1-2, the V gene TRBV20-1; D remains unclear. The CDR3 loop spans 11 amino acids. V lost 7 bases, J lost 8 bases, and 14 bases lay in between. Germline CDR1 is DFQATT and CDR2 is SNEGSKA (reference sequence). CDR3 nucleotide sequence: TGCAGTGTGGAATGGATGGAGGGCTACACCTTC. Translating gives CSVEWMEGYTF.

The chain combines TRBV24-1 with TRBJ2-1; 10 nucleotides line up with TRBD2. Trimming removed 3 bases from V and 6 bases from J; junction bases left unmatched: 4. CDR1 is KGHDR and CDR2 is SFDVKD in the germline V gene. The CDR3 loop spans 15 amino acids. The CDR3 loop is CATSDRTSGSNEQFF. The CDR3 DNA is TGTGCCACCAGTGATAGGACTAGCGGCAGCAATGAGCAGTTCTTC.

The chain joins TRBV2 to TRBJ1-2; D call uncertain. Between the trimmed V and J ends, which lost 9 bases and 1 base, there was a span of 15 bases. The CDR3 covers 14 residues. Germline CDR1 is SNHLY and CDR2 is FYNNEI. The CDR3 bases are TGTGCCAGACCCGCACCCCAGATTAACTATGGCTACACCTTC. It yields the protein CARPAPQINYGYTF.

This clone was found once. Other DNA sequences in the same sample also yield this CDR3. The V and J genes are TRBV4-2 and TRBJ2-3; 11 nucleotides match TRBD2. V was clipped by 2 bases and J by 3 bases; unmatched bases: 4. This CDR3 has 16 amino acids. CDR1 LGHNA and CDR2 YNFKEQ come from the germline V gene. The chain's CDR3 is CASSQRLAGGTDTQYF. The CDR3 DNA is TGTGCCAGCAGCCAACGGCTAGCGGGAGGAACAGATACGCAGTATTTT.

The chain couples TRBV3-1 (or the pseudogene TRBV3-2) to TRBJ2-1, with 12 bases fitting TRBD2. J was trimmed by 0 bases and V by 4 bases; bases with no gene match: 4. The length of the CDR3 is 17 residues. Per the germline V gene, CDR1 is LGHDT and CDR2 is YNNKEL (reference sequence). DNA for the CDR3: TGTGCCAGCAGCCTGACTAGCGGGAGACTCTCCTACAATGAGCAGTTCTTC. It yields the protein CASSLTSGRLSYNEQFF.

The rearrangement uses TRBV4-2 and TRBJ1-5; TRBD1 agrees at 7 bases. Germline loops: CDR1 LGHNA, CDR2 YNFKEQ. V was clipped by 6 bases and J by 4 bases; unmatched bases: 9. The CDR3 is 15 amino acids. CDR3 amino acids: CASSDRDRDNQPQHF. The CDR3 nucleotides read TGTGCCAGCAGTGACCGGGACAGAGATAATCAGCCCCAGCATTTT.

The J gene is TRBJ1-1, the V gene TRBV7-6; 9 bases agree with TRBD1. CDR1 SGHVS and CDR2 FNYEAQ come from the germline V gene. V dropped 2 bases and J dropped 5; count of bases not matched to a gene: 6. The CDR3 length is 15 residues. In DNA, the CDR3 is TGTGCCAGCAGCTTAATAAGACAGGGGGAGACTGAAGCTTTCTTT. Translation: CASSLIRQGETEAFF.

The chain carries TRBV11-2 and TRBJ1-3, with D unresolved. Germline CDR1 and CDR2: SGHAT and FQNNGV. This CDR3 is 13 amino acids long. V was trimmed by 7 bases and J by 1 base, leaving 8 bases between them. CDR3 sequence: CASTRVSGNTIYF. The CDR3 DNA reads TGTGCCAGCACCCGGGTTTCTGGAAACACCATATATTTT.

This clone came up a few times. This chain uses TRBV19 with TRBJ1-2, with 7 nucleotides matching TRBD1. The length of the CDR3 is 14 residues. The J segment lost 13 bases and the V segment lost 3 bases, leaving 14 bases of the junction unmatched. Looked up from germline, CDR1 is LNHDA and CDR2 is SQIVND (reference sequence). The CDR3 region is CASSILSETGPSTF. The CDR3 DNA is TGTGCCAGTAGTATTTTATCCGAGACAGGGCCAAGCACCTTC.

The chain couples TRBV5-1 to TRBJ2-5; 8 bases map to TRBD2. The CDR3 has 14 residues. V trimming: 4 bases; J trimming: 2 bases; junction bases outside the gene matches: 4. Germline lookup yields CDR1 SGHRS and CDR2 YFSETQ. The CDR3 reads CASSAIAGQETQYF. In DNA form, the CDR3 reads TGCGCCAGCAGCGCCATAGCGGGGCAAGAGACCCAGTACTTC.